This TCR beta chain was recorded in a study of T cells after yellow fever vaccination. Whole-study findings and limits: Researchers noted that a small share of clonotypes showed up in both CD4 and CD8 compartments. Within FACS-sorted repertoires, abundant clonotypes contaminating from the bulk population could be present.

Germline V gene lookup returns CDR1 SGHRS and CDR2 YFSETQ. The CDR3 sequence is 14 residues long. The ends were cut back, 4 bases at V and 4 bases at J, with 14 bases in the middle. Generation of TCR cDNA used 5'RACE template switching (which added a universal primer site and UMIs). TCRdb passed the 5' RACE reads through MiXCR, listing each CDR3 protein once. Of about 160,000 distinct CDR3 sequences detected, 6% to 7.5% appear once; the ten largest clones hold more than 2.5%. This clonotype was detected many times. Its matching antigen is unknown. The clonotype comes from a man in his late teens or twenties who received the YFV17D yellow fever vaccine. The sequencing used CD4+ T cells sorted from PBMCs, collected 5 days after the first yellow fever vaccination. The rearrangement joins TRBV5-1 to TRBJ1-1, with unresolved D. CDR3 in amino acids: CASSPGMKGTEAFF. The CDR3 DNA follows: TGCGCCAGCAGCCCCGGGATGAAGGGCACTGAAGCTTTCTTT.